The sequence of this TCR beta chain was determined in a study of cytomegalovirus exposure and HLA in healthy donors. Study-level results: Reports showed the classifier diagnosing cytomegalovirus status with high specificity and sensitivity. The availability of immune exposure information extended only to CMV serostatus. 150 or so TCR beta chains were listed as cytomegalovirus-associated. Accurate prediction of most subjects' HLA-A and HLA-B alleles from TCR beta sequences was reported.

This clone was detected only a few times. Its target is not known. It was with 60 Vbeta and 13 Jbeta primers that the PCR ran. The repertoire was sequenced with immunoSEQ multiplex PCR; TCRdb's copy has only in-frame clones and lacks some. The sample yields over 90,000 clones, about four fifths seen once. The sequenced material came from PBMCs. The origin of this receptor is a female donor in good health and CMV-seropositive.

For the CDR3, the DNA is TGTGCCAGCAGCTTAGTTGACGGGACAGAATTTCAGTACTTC. Protein: CASSLVDGTEFQYF. The chain joins TRBV7-9 to TRBJ2-7; TRBD1 matches at 7 bases. CDR3 length: 14 residues. Germline values: CDR1 SEHNR, CDR2 FQNEAQ (reference sequence). V shed 1 base and J 10 bases; nucleotides not matched to a gene: 10.